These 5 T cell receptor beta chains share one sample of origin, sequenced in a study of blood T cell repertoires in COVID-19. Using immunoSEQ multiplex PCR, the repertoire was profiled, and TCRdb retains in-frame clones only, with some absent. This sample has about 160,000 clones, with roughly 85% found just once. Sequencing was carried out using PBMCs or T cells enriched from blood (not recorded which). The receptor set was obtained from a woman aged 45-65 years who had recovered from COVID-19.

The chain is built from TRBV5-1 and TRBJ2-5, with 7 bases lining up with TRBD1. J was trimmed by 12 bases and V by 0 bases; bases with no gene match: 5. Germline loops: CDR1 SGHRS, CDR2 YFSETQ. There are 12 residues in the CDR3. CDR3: CASSLVGTDKYF. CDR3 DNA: TGCGCCAGCAGCTTGGTTGGGACAGACAAGTACTTC.

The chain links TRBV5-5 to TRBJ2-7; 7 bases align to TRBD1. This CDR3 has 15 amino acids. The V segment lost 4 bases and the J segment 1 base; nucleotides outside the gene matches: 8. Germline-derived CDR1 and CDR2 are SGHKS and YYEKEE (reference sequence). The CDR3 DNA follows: TGTGCCAGCAGCCGAAACCAGGGGGTATCCTACGAGCAGTACGTC. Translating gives CASSRNQGVSYEQYV.

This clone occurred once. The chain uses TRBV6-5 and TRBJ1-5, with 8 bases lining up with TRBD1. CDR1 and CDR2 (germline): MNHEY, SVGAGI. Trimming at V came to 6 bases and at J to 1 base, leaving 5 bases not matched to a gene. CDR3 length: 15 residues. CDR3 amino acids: CASRTQGGSNQPQHF. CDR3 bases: TGTGCCAGCAGGACACAGGGGGGGAGCAATCAGCCCCAGCATTTT.

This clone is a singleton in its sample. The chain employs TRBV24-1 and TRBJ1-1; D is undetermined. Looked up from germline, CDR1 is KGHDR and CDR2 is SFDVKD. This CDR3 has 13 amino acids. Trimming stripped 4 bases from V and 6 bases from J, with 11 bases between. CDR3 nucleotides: TGTGCCACCAGTGACCCCAATTCGGCTGAAGCTTTCTTT. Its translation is CATSDPNSAEAFF.

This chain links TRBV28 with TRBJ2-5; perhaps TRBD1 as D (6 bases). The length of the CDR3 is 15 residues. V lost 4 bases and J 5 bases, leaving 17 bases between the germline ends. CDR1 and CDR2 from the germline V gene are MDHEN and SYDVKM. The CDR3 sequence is CASSSFLHDRETQYF. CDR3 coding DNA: TGTGCCAGCAGTTCCTTCCTCCATGACAGGGAGACCCAGTACTTC.